This T cell receptor beta chain was sequenced during a study of blood T cells in healthy people across ages. Study-wide findings and caveats: Any conclusive comparison of naive versus antigen-experienced cells was prevented by using unsorted PBMCs. Naive T cell percentage strongly correlated with TCR beta diversity. Roughly linear declines in TCR beta diversity per million T cells occurred with age.

Notes on this clonotype: Its antigen remains unknown.

Through a sample-barcoded 5' primer and a J-beta primer mix, a second PCR was run for roughly 7 to 12 cycles. Each CDR3 protein gets one entry after TCRdb re-called the 5' RACE reads with MiXCR. In the table there are 850,000 or so distinct CDR3 sequences, less than 35% of which are singletons. Trimming shortened V by 5 bases and J by 5 bases, and 8 bases separated the two germline ends. The CDR3 has 11 residues. Germline V CDR1 and CDR2: DFQATT, SNEGSKA (reference sequence). The source is an elderly woman in good health. The sample was blood. V is TRBV20-1 and J is TRBJ2-3, with D tentatively TRBD1 (6 bases). The CDR3 here is CSAPQGDTQYF. CDR3 sequence (DNA): TGCAGTGCTCCACAGGGAGATACGCAGTATTTT.